Reported below is one T cell receptor beta chain. The data stem from a study of control samples from healthy donors and cancer patients. The germline V gene encodes CDR1 KGHSH and CDR2 LQKENI. The germline V and J ends were trimmed by 1 base and 4 bases, with 10 bases remaining between them. The CDR3 is 15 amino acids. TCRdb keeps only in-frame clones here, not all; method: immunoSEQ multiplex PCR. This table has 140,000 or so clones, around 90% appearing once. This clonotype was obtained from a man between 25 and 39 years old in good health. Sequencing was carried out using blood. The chain recombines TRBV18 with TRBJ2-2; D remains unclear. In DNA form, the CDR3 reads TGTGCCAGCTCACCACAGCGCAGAGCCACCGGGGAGCTGTTTTTT. It encodes CASSPQRRATGELFF.